This TCR beta chain was sequenced during a study of cytomegalovirus exposure and HLA in healthy donors. Study-wide context: A previous analysis identified about 110 million unique TCR beta sequences derived from some 170 million T cells. The study's findings and limits: Segments of the TCR beta V type were, in most cases, productive about 87% or about 30% of the time in an earlier analysis. Later analysis demonstrated an association between a missense DCLRE1C variant and TCR beta V- and J-gene trimming.

PCR amplification relied on 60 Vbeta primers (plus 13 Jbeta primers). This table comes from immunoSEQ multiplex PCR, and its TCRdb copy is limited to in-frame clones, with some not included. This sample carries 97,000 or so clones, nearly 65% of them seen once, and the ten largest clones take less than 5%. Trimming pared 8 bases from V and 3 bases from J, leaving 17 bases between. From germline, CDR1 is LGHNT and CDR2 FRNRAP. The length of the CDR3 is 14 residues. Points on this clone: What it binds is unknown.

The V gene is TRBV12-5, the J gene TRBJ2-7; a possible D gene is TRBD1 (5 bases). The specimen sequenced was PBMCs. The TCR was taken from a human donor in good health. For the CDR3, the DNA is TGTGCTAGTTCCACCTCTGGGGCAGGCTACGAGCAGTACTTC. This gives the protein CASSTSGAGYEQYF. Using reference TRBV12-5 and TRBJ2-7 for the parts outside the CDR3, the full variable domain is DARVTQTPRHKVTEMGQEVTMRCQPILGHNTVFWYRQTMMQGLELLAYFRNRAPLDDSGMPKDRFSAEMPDATLATLKIQPSEPRDSAVYFCASSTSGAGYEQYFGPGTRLTVT.